Only one count was recorded for the clone carrying this TCR beta chain. This record comes from a study of blood T cell repertoires in COVID-19. The assay was immunoSEQ multiplex PCR, and TCRdb's table has in-frame clones only and misses some. This table has under 200,000 clones, 90% appearing once. The sequence came from a man between 50 and 59 years old with acute or convalescent COVID-19. Sample: peripheral blood.

Here the CDR3 DNA reads TGTGCCAGCAGTTACTCTTATTCTACTTCGGGCACTGAAGCTTTCTTT. Residues: CASSYSYSTSGTEAFF. The chain has TRBV6-5 and TRBJ1-1; D is unclear. Trimming pared 0 bases from V and 4 bases from J, leaving 15 bases between. This CDR3 is built from 16 residues. The V gene's germline CDR1 is MNHEY and CDR2 SVGAGI.